This T cell receptor beta chain was documented in a study of blood T cells in healthy people across ages. The CDR3 spans 12 residues. Looked up from germline, CDR1 is DFQATT and CDR2 is SNEGSKA (reference sequence). With a J-beta primer mix and a sample-barcoded 5' primer, a second PCR ran about 7 to 12 cycles. TCRdb called the 5' RACE reads again in MiXCR, with one record for every CDR3 protein. The sample lists some 730,000 distinct CDR3 sequences, 20% to 25% seen once, with about 20% in the top ten. The rearrangement joins TRBV20-1 to TRBJ2-1, with D tentatively TRBD1 (5 bases). The DNA matches TRBJ2-7 better at its end, which makes the J call doubtful. This receptor was identified in a man aged 65-85 years in good health. Specimen: blood. CDR3 protein: CSASPRRGEQYV. The DNA for the CDR3 is TGCAGTGCTAGTCCGCGTAGGGGCGAGCAGTACGTC.